Below, one TCR beta chain is given with its context. The antigen remains undetermined. The naive CD8 fraction comprised CD45RO-negative cells positively selected for CCR7 and excluded terminally differentiated effector memory CD45RA+ cells. The assay was immunoSEQ multiplex PCR, and TCRdb's table has in-frame clones only and misses some. The sample yields roughly 2.1 million clones, about 92% seen once. This sample stems from a study of shared clonotypes between healthy human individuals. CDR1 SEHNR and CDR2 FQNEAQ come from the germline V gene (reference sequence). The CDR3 runs 11 residues. The V and J ends lost 4 bases and 8 bases respectively, with 9 bases between them. Whole-study results and caveats: Large depth notwithstanding, sorted-subset sequencing proved incomplete by rarefaction. Sharing across a few donors was seen in around 5.1% of naive CD4 clonotypes. Sampling included only blood; tissue repertoires likely differ. The diversity represented, both genetic and in exposure history, was limited by few donors.

Sequencing used naive CD8+ T cells from PBMCs. V and J are TRBV7-9 and TRBJ2-7; D gene ambiguous. The sequence derives from a man aged 18-30 years in good health. Some clones in this sample may be carry-over from other donors' samples. The CDR3 region has the DNA TGTGCCAGCAGCTCAGGTTGGCAGCAGTACTTC. Translating it yields CASSSGWQQYF.